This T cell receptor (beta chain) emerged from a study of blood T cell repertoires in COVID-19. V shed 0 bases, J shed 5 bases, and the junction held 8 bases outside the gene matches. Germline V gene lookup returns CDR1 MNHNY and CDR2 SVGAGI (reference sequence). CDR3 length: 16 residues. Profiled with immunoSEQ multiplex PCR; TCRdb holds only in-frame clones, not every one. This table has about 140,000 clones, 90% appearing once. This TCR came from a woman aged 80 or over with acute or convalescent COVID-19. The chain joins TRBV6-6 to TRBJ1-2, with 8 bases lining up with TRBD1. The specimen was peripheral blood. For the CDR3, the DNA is TGTGCCAGCAGTTACTCGACGTCCGGGACAGGATATGGCTACACCTTC. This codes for CASSYSTSGTGYGYTF.